The clone carrying this T cell receptor (beta chain) was found a few times. The antigen is not known. The data belong to a study of T cell responses to AZD1222 COVID-19 vaccine. General study points: Vaccine-associated CD4 TCRs ranged over spike, dominating at 160-218 and 743-854.

Assay used: immunoSEQ multiplex PCR; TCRdb lists only in-frame clones, some missing. The table includes over 100,000 clones, approximately 90% detected once. V was trimmed by 0 bases and J by 0 bases, leaving 9 bases between them. The germline CDR1 and CDR2 sequences are MNHNS and SASEGT. The CDR3 covers 16 residues. The sequencing used peripheral blood, collected on day 0 of AZD1222 vaccination. The rearrangement joins TRBV6-1 to TRBJ1-3, with D possibly matching TRBD1 (5 bases). The clonotype originates from an adult in good health. In nucleotides, the CDR3 is TGTGCCAGCAGTGAAGCGGGGCTTAGCTCTGGAAACACCATATATTTT. Encoded protein: CASSEAGLSSGNTIYF.